Sequencing of this T cell receptor beta chain was carried out in a study of CD8 T cells in ankylosing spondylitis. As for this clonotype: Its antigen is unidentified.

V lost 4 bases and J 0 bases, leaving 7 bases between the germline ends. CDR1 and CDR2 (germline): SQVTM, ANQGSEA. CDR3 size: 12 residues. 5'-RACE, quantitative and with molecular barcodes, yielded the TCR beta libraries. From the 5' RACE reads, TCRdb called clonotypes with MiXCR, one entry per CDR3 protein. The repertoire holds fewer than 250,000 distinct CDR3 sequences, about 16% seen once, with under 55% in the top ten. General study findings and limits: Ankylosing spondylitis blood appeared to be characterized by a TCR beta motif of roughly eight highly homologous variants. Disease-associated clones were reportedly significantly overrepresented in matched ankylosing spondylitis synovial fluid. CD8+ disease-linked clones were present at relatively low frequencies in blood. Earlier literature documents some of the motif variants in reactive arthritis synovial fluid and blood.

The receptor was isolated from a male donor with ankylosing spondylitis. The sample was blood, either unsorted or a sorted T cell fraction (not recorded which). The V call is TRBV29-1, the J call TRBJ2-7, with D unclear. Written as DNA, the CDR3 is TGCAGCGTTGTTTTCAACTCCTACGAGCAGTACTTC. As protein: CSVVFNSYEQYF.